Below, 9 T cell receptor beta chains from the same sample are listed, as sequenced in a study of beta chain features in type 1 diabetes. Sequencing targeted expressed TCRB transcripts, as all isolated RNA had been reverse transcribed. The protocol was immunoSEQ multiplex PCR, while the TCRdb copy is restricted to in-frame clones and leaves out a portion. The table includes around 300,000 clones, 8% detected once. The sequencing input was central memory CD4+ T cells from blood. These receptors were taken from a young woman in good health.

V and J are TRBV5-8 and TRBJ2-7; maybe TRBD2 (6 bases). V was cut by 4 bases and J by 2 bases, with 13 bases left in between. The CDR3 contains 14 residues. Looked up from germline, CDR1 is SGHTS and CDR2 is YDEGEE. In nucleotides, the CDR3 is TGTGCCAGCAGCAAAGGGAGGAGACCCTACGAGCAGTACGTC. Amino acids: CASSKGRRPYEQYV.

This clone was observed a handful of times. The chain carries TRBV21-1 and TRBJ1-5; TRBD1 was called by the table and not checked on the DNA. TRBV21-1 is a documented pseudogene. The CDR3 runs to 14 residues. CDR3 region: CASSAKQGAQPQHF. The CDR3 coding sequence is TGTGCCAGCAGCGCAAAACAGGGTGCTCAGCCCCAGCATTTT.

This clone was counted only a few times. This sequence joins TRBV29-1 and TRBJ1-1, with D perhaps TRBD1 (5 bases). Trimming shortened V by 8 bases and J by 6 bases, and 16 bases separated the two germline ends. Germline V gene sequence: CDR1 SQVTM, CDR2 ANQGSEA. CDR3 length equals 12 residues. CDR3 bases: TGCAGCTTTAGACAGACCCGCTCTGAAGCTTTCTTT. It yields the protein CSFRQTRSEAFF.

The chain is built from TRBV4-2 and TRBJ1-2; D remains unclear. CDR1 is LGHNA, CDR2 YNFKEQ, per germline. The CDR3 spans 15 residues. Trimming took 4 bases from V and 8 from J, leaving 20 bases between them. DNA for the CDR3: TGTGCCAGCAGCCCGGCTCTATCCTACCAACGCGGCTACACCTTC. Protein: CASSPALSYQRGYTF.

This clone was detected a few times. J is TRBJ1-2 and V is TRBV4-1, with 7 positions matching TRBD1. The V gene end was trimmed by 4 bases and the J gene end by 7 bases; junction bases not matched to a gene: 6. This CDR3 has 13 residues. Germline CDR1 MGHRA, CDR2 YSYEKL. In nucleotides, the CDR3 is TGCGCCAGCAGCCTACAGGGGTTGTTTGGCTACACCTTC. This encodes CASSLQGLFGYTF.

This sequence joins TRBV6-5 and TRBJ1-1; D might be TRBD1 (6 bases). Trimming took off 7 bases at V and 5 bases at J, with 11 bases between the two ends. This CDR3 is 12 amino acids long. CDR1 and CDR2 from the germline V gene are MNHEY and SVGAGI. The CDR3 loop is CASNRARTEAFF. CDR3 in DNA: TGTGCCAGCAACAGGGCGAGGACTGAAGCTTTCTTT.

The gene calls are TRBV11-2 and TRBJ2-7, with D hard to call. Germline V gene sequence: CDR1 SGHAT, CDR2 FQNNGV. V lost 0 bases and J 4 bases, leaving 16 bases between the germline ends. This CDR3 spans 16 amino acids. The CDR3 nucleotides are TGTGCCAGCAGCTTAGATCAGGTGAAACAGCAGTACGAGCAGTACTTC. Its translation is CASSLDQVKQQYEQYF.

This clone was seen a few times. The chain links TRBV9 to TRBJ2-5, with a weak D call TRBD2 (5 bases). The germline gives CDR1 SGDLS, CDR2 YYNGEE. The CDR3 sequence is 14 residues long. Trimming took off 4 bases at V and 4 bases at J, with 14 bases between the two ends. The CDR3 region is CASSRLEGRETQYF. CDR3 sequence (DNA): TGTGCCAGCAGCCGACTTGAGGGTCGAGAGACCCAGTACTTC.

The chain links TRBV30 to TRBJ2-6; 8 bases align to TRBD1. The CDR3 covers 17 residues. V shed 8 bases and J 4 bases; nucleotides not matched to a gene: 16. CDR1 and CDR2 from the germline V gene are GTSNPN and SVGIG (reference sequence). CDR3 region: CAAEQGVNAAGANVLTF. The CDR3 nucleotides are TGTGCCGCCGAACAGGGGGTCAATGCTGCGGGGGCCAACGTCCTGACTTTC.